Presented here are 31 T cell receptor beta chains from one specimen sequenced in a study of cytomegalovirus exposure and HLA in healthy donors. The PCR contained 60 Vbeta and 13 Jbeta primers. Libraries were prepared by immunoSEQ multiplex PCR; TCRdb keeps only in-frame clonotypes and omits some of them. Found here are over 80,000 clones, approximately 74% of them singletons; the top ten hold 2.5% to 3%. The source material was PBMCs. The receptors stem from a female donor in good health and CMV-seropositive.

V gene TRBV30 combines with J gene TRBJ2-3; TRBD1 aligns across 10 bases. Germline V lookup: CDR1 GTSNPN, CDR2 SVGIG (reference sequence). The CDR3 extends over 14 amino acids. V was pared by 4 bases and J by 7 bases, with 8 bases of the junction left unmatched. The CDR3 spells CAWTSGQGLYTQYF. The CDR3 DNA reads TGTGCCTGGACTTCGGGACAGGGGTTATATACGCAGTATTTT. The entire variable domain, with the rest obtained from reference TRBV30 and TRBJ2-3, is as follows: SQTIHQWPATLVQPVGSPLSLECTVEGTSNPNLYWYRQAAGRGLQLLFYSVGIGQISSEVPQNLSASRPQDRQFILSSKKLLLSDSGFYLCAWTSGQGLYTQYFGPGTRLTVL.

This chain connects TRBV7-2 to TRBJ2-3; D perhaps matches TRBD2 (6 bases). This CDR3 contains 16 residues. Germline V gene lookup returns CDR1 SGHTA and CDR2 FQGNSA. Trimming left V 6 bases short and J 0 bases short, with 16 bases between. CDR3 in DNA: TGTGCCAGCAGGCTCGGAGGGTTCTTCAGCACAGATACGCAGTATTTT. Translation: CASRLGGFFSTDTQYF.

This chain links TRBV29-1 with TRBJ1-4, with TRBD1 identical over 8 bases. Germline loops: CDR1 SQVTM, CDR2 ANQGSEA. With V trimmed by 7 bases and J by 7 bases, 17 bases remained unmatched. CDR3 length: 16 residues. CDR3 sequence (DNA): TGCAGCGCCCGGCGGGGGACAGGCAGATCCGGTGAAAAACTGTTTTTT. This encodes CSARRGTGRSGEKLFF.

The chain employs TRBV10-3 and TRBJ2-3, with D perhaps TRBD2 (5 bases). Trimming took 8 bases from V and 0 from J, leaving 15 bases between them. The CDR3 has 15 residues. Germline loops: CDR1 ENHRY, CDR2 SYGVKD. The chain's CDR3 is CAIGRATTSTDTQYF. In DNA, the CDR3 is TGTGCCATCGGGCGGGCTACCACTAGCACAGATACGCAGTATTTT.

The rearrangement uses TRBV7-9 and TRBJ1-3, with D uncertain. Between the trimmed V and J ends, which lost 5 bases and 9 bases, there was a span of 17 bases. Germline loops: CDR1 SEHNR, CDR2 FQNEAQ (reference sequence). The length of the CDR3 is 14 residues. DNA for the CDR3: TGTGCCAGCAGCGACGTCCGACAACCACCCACCATATATTTT. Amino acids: CASSDVRQPPTIYF.

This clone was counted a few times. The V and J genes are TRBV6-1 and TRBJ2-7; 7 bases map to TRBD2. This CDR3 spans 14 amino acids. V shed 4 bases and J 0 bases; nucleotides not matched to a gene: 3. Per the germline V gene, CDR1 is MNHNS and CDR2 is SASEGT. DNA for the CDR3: TGTGCCAGCAGTGCAGGGACTAACTCCTACGAGCAGTACTTC. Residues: CASSAGTNSYEQYF.

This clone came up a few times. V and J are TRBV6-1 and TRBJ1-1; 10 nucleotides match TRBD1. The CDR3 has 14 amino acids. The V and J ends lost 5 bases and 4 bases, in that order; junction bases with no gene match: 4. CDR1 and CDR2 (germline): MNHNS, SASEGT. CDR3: CASSSRDRGTEAFF. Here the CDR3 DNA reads TGTGCCAGCAGTAGCCGGGACAGGGGCACTGAAGCTTTCTTT.

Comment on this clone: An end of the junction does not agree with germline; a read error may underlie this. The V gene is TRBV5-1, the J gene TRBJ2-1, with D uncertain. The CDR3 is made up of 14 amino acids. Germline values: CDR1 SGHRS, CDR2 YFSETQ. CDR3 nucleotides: TGCGTCAGCAGCCCATCCGACCCTTCGAGGGAGCAGTTCTTC. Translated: CVSSPSDPSREQFF.

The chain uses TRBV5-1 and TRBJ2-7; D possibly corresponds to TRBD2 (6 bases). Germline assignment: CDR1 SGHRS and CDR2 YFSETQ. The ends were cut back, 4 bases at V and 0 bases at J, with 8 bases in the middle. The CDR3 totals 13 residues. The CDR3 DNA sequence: TGCGCCAGCAGCCGCGGGATCTCCTACGAGCAGTACTTC. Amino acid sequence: CASSRGISYEQYF.

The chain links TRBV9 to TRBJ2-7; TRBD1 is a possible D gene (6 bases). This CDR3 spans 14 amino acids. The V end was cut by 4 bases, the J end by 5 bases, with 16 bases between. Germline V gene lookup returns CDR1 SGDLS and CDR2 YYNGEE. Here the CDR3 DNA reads TGTGCCAGCAGCCCTCCTACAGGGATCGACGAGCAGTACTTC. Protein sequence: CASSPPTGIDEQYF.

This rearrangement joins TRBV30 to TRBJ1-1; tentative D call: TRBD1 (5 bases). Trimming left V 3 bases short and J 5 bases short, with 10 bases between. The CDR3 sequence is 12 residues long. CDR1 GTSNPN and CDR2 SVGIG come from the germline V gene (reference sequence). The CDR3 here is CAWRPQVTEAFF. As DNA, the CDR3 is TGTGCCTGGAGGCCACAGGTGACTGAAGCTTTCTTT.

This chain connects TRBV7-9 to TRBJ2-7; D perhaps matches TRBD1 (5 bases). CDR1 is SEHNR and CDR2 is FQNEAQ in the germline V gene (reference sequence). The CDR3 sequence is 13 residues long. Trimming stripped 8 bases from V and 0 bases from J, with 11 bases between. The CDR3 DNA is TGTGCCAGCCGGACACAGAGCTCCTACGAGCAGTACTTC. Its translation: CASRTQSSYEQYF.

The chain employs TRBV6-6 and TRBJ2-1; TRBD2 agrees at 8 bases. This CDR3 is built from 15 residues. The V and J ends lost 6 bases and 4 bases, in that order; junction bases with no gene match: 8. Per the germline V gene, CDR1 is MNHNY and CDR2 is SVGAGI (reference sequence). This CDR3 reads CASSSGTSRYNEQFF. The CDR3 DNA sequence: TGTGCCAGCAGCTCCGGGACTAGTCGGTACAATGAGCAGTTCTTC.

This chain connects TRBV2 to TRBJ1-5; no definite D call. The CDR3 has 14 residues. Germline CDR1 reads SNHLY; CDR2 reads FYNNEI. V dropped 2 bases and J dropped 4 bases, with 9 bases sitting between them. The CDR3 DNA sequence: TGTGCCAGCAGTGAACTAGCAAGGAATCAGCCCCAGCATTTT. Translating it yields CASSELARNQPQHF.

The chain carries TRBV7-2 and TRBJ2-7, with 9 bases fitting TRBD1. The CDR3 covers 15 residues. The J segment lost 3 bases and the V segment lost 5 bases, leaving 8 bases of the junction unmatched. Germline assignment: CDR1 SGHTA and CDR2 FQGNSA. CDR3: CASSPGQGSFYEQYF. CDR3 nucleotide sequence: TGTGCCAGCAGCCCCGGACAGGGGAGCTTCTACGAGCAGTACTTC.

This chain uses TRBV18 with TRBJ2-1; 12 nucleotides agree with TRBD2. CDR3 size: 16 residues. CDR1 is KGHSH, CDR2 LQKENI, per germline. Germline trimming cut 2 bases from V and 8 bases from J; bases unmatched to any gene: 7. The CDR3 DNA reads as TGTGCCAGCTCACCATTGACTAGCGGGGGTGTAGATGAGCAGTTCTTC. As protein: CASSPLTSGGVDEQFF.

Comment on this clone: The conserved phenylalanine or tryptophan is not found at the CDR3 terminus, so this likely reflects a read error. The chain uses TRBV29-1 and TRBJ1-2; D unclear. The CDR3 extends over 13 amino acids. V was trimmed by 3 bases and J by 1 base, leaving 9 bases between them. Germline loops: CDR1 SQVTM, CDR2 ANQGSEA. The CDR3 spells CSVDMGGNYGYTV. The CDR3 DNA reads TGCAGCGTTGACATGGGTGGTAACTATGGCTACACCGTC.

CDR3 coding DNA: TGTGCCAGCTCACCACTCAGGGGTGGGTCGAAGCAGCCCCAGCATTTT. This encodes CASSPLRGGSKQPQHF. The chain joins TRBV18 to TRBJ1-5, with D possibly TRBD1 on 6 matching bases. The CDR3 length is 16 residues. Trimming stripped 1 base from V and 7 bases from J, with 17 bases between. Germline CDR1 KGHSH, CDR2 LQKENI.

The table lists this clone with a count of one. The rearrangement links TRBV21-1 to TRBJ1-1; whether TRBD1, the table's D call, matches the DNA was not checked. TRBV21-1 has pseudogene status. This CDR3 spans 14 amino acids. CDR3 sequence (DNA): TGTGCCAGCGTTCCAGGGGCGGCGGACACTGAAGCTTTCTTT. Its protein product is CASVPGAADTEAFF.

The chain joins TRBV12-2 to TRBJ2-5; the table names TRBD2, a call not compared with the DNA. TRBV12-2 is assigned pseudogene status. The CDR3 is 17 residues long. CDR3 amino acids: CASRAELAGCQQETQYF. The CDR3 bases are TGTGCAAGTCGCGCCGAGCTAGCGGGGTGCCAACAAGAGACCCAGTACTTC.

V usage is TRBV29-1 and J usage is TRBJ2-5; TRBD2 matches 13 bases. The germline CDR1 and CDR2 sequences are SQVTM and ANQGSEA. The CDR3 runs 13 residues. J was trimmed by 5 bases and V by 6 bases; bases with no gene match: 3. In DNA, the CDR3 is TGCAGCGTAGGGACTAGCGGGATTGAGACCCAGTACTTC. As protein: CSVGTSGIETQYF.

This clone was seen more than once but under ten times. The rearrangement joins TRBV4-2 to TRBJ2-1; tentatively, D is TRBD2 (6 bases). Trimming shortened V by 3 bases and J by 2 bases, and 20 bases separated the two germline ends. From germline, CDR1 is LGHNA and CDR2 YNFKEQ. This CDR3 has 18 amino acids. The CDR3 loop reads CASSHRVPGTGTYNEQFF. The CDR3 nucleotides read TGTGCCAGCAGCCACAGAGTCCCCGGGACTGGAACCTACAATGAGCAGTTCTTC.

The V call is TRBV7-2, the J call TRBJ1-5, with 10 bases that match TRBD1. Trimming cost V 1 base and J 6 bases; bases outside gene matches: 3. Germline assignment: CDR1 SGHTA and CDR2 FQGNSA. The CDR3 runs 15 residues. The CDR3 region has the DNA TGTGCCAGCAGCTTAGTGGGACAGGGGACTCAGCCCCAGCATTTT. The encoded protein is CASSLVGQGTQPQHF.

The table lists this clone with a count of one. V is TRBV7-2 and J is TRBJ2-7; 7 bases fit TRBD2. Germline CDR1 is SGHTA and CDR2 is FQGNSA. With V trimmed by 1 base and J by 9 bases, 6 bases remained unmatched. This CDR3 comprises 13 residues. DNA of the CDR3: TGTGCCAGCAGCTTAGGCCTAGCGGAAGGGCAGTACTTC. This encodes CASSLGLAEGQYF.

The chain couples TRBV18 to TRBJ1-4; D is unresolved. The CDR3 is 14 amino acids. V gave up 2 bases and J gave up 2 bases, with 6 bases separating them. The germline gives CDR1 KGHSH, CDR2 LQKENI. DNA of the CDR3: TGTGCCAGCTCACCAGGACTTACTAATGAAAAACTGTTTTTT. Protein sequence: CASSPGLTNEKLFF.

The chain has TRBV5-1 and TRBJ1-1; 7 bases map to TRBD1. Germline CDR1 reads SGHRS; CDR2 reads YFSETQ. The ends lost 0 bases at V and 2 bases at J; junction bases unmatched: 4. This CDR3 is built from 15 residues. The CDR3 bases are TGCGCCAGCAGCTTGGGAGGGGGCGAAAACACTGAAGCTTTCTTT. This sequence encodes CASSLGGGENTEAFF.

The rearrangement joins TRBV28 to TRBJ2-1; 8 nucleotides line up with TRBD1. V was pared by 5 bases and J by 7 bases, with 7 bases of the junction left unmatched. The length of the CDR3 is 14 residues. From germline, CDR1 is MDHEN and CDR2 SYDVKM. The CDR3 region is CASSTADRVNEQFF. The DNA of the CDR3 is TGTGCCAGCAGTACTGCGGACAGGGTTAATGAGCAGTTCTTC.

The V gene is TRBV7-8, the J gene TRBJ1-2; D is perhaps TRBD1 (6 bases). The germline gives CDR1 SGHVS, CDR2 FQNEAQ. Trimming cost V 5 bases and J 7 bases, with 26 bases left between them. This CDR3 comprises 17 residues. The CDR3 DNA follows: TGTGCCAGCAGCCGATATCCAGGTCGGGGGGCGCGCAGTGGCTACACCTTC. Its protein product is CASSRYPGRGARSGYTF.

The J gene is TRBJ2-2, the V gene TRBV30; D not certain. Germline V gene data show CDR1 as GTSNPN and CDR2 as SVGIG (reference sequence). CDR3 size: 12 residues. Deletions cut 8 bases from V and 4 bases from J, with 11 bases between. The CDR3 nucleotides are TGTGCCAGCTCACAGAGCACCGGGGAGCTGTTTTTT. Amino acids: CASSQSTGELFF.

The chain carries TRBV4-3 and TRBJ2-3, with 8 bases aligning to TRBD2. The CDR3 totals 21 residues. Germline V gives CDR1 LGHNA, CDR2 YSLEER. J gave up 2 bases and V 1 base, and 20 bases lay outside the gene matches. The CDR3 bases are TGCGCCAGCAGCCAAGCGATAGGGGCGGGGGGTTGGGCACCTCACACAGATACGCAGTATTTT. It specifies CASSQAIGAGGWAPHTDTQYF.

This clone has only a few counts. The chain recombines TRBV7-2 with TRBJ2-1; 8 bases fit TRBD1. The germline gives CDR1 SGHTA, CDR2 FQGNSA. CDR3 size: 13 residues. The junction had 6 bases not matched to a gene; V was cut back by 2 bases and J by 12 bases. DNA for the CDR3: TGTGCCAGCAGCTTAACCTCCGGGACAGGGCAGTTCTTC. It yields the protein CASSLTSGTGQFF.